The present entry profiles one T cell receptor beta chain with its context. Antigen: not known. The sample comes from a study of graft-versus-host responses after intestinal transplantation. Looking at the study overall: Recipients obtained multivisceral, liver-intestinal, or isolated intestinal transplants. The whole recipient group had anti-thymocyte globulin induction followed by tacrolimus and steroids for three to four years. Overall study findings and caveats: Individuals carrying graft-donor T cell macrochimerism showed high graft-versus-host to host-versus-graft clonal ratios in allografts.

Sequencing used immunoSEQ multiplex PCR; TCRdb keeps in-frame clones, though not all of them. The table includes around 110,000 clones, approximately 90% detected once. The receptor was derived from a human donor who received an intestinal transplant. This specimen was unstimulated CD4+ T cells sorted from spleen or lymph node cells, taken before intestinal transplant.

The CDR3 protein is CASSPGLAGGPSSYEQYF. The CDR3 bases are TGTGCCAGCAGCCCCGGACTAGCGGGAGGCCCGTCTTCCTACGAGCAGTACTTC. The chain uses TRBV5-4 and TRBJ2-7, with 14 bases that match TRBD2. The germline CDR1 and CDR2 sequences are SGHNT and YYREEE (reference sequence). Trimming at V came to 4 bases and at J to 1 base, leaving 10 bases not matched to a gene. CDR3 length: 18 amino acids.